This TCR beta chain is from a study of breast tumors, draining lymph nodes, adjacent tissues. Findings and limits, study-wide: The lymph node origin of tumor T cells was framed as consistent with a hypothesis, not demonstrated. Luminal-like breast cancer showed significantly higher tumor–nontumor repertoire similarity than basal-like. Compared with lymph nodes, tumors were less diverse; compared with nontumor tissue, more.

Axillary draining lymph nodes of breast cancer patients supplied the node samples. About this clonotype itself: Its antigen is as yet unknown.

MiXCR was run by TCRdb on the multiplex PCR reads, yielding one entry per CDR3 protein. The sample records 150,000 to 200,000 distinct CDR3 sequences, roughly 30% being singletons. V dropped 0 bases and J dropped 2; count of bases not matched to a gene: 4. The CDR3 is 18 residues long. Germline V gene lookup returns CDR1 LGHDT and CDR2 YNNKEL (reference sequence). This receptor was identified in a female donor with breast cancer. Some clones in this sample may be carry-over from other donors' samples. The V and J genes are TRBV3-1 and TRBJ2-3; 14 positions agree with TRBD2. Source material: axillary lymph node tissue. The CDR3 here is CASSQDRLAGGSTDTQYF. In DNA, the CDR3 is TGTGCCAGCAGCCAAGATCGACTAGCGGGGGGGTCCACAGATACGCAGTATTTT.